This TCR beta chain was identified during a study of spatial heterogeneity in lung cancer. Turning to the study itself: The mean occurrence of each unique TCR and UMI combination in raw reads exceeded eight.

Every TCR cDNA molecule carried a tag that served as a unique molecular identifier. TCRdb re-derived calls from the 5' RACE reads in MiXCR, one entry per CDR3 protein. Here the sample spans almost 75,000 distinct CDR3 sequences, about an eighth being singletons. The time point denotes: sample taken at primary tumor resection. TCRs were sequenced from unsorted whole RNA of tumor, nontumor lung or PBMC. Study observations and caveats: TCRs found ubiquitously expanded in tumor appeared in blood more at resection than at follow-up.

In its sample, this clonotype was seen many times. Its cognate antigen is unknown. From germline, CDR1 is SEHNR and CDR2 FQNEAQ (reference sequence). The CDR3 covers 13 residues. V was trimmed by 5 bases and J by 5 bases, leaving 13 bases between them. The source material was PBMCs, sampled at surgery. The clonotype was recovered from a male donor with early-stage non-small cell lung cancer. This chain links TRBV7-9 with TRBJ2-7; D perhaps matches TRBD1 (5 bases). CDR3 sequence reads: CASSLHEGDEQYF. In DNA, the CDR3 is TGTGCCAGCAGCCTTCACGAAGGGGACGAGCAGTACTTC.